This T cell receptor beta chain was sequenced for a study of beta chain features in type 1 diabetes. In the study overall: Patient and healthy donor groups were alike in age, gender and cell yields.

With V trimmed by 4 bases and J by 0 bases, 10 bases remained unmatched. CDR1 is GTSNPN, CDR2 SVGIG, per germline (reference sequence). The CDR3 consists of 16 residues. Overall study results and limits: Insertions at VDJ junctions were less frequent in type 1 diabetes patients. These patients also deleted more nucleotides at the same junctions.

This clone occurred a few times. The antigen remains undetermined. The investigators reverse transcribed all of the isolated RNA, so they sequenced expressed TCRB transcripts. TCRdb keeps only in-frame clones here, not all; method: immunoSEQ multiplex PCR. The sample includes 150,000 to 190,000 clones, about 7.3% of them seen just once. This receptor was taken from a man aged 18 to 30 in good health. This chain joins TRBV30 and TRBJ2-7; 9 nucleotides line up with TRBD2. What was sequenced was central memory CD4+ T cells from blood. This CDR3 reads CAWNKKSGGSSYEQYF. In nucleotides, the CDR3 is TGTGCCTGGAACAAAAAAAGCGGGGGGAGCTCCTACGAGCAGTACTTC.